Presented here are 14 T cell receptor beta chains from one specimen sequenced in a study of early T cells in non-severe SARS-CoV-2 infection. MiXCR was run by TCRdb on the 5' RACE reads, yielding one entry per CDR3 protein. The profile shows roughly 20,000 distinct CDR3 sequences, around 3.3% of them singletons. The material sequenced was whole blood. The receptor set was obtained from an adult who was a healthcare worker with PCR-confirmed SARS-CoV-2 infection or an uninfected control (not recorded which).

This clonotype was counted many times. The chain links TRBV15 to TRBJ1-2; D is unresolved. V lost 2 bases to trimming and J lost 8 bases, with 9 bases between them. The CDR3 sequence is 12 residues long. Germline loops: CDR1 LNHNV, CDR2 YYDKDF (reference sequence). This CDR3 is CATSRPPGGYTF. The CDR3 region has the DNA TGTGCCACCAGCAGACCCCCCGGGGGCTACACCTTC.

Many counts were recorded for this clonotype. V and J are TRBV24-1 and TRBJ2-1; the match to TRBD2 covers 14 bases. The CDR3 covers 16 residues. CDR1 KGHDR and CDR2 SFDVKD come from the germline V gene. Trimming at V came to 6 bases and at J to 5 bases, leaving 5 bases not matched to a gene. The CDR3 sequence: CATSPTSGRGHNEQFF. CDR3 sequence (DNA): TGTGCCACCAGTCCGACTAGCGGGAGGGGACACAATGAGCAGTTCTTC.

This clonotype occurred many times. This chain joins TRBV5-1 and TRBJ2-5, with 13 positions matching TRBD2. From germline, CDR1 is SGHRS and CDR2 YFSETQ. CDR3 length: 16 residues. V lost 5 bases and J lost 0; bases outside the gene matches: 4. This CDR3 is CASSWTSGGYQETQYF. CDR3 coding DNA: TGCGCCAGCAGTTGGACTAGCGGGGGATACCAAGAGACCCAGTACTTC.

This clonotype has a count of ten or more. The chain combines TRBV27 with TRBJ1-3; possibly TRBD1 for D (5 bases). The CDR3 consists of 15 residues. V lost 4 bases and J 0 bases, leaving 10 bases between the germline ends. The germline V gene encodes CDR1 MNHEY and CDR2 SMNVEV (reference sequence). The CDR3 nucleotides are TGTGCCAGCAGTTCCACGGGGGGCTCTGGAAACACCATATATTTT. It codes for CASSSTGGSGNTIYF.

The table lists this clonotype with a few counts. The rearrangement joins TRBV28 to TRBJ1-5; D not resolved. This CDR3 contains 15 residues. Trimming took 2 bases from V and 3 from J, leaving 11 bases between them. Germline lookup yields CDR1 MDHEN and CDR2 SYDVKM. CDR3: CASSLSAESNQPQHF. In DNA, the CDR3 is TGTGCCAGCAGTTTAAGTGCGGAGTCCAATCAGCCCCAGCATTTT.

This clonotype was recorded a few times. The chain has TRBV12-3 or TRBV12-4 and TRBJ2-1; the match to TRBD2 covers 10 bases. Unmatched junction bases numbered 8, after V lost 5 bases and J lost 7 bases. The CDR3 runs 15 residues. This CDR3 reads CASSPSGRARNEQFF. The DNA of the CDR3 is TGTGCCAGCAGTCCAAGCGGGAGGGCCAGGAATGAGCAGTTCTTC.

This clonotype has a count of ten or more. This chain links TRBV7-9 with TRBJ1-1; 11 bases match TRBD1. The germline V gene has CDR1 SEHNR and CDR2 FQNEAQ (reference sequence). Trimming cost V 2 bases and J 4 bases; bases outside gene matches: 9. This CDR3 has 17 amino acids. This CDR3 reads CASSLRTGGLTLTEAFF. In nucleotides, the CDR3 is TGTGCCAGCAGCTTAAGGACAGGGGGCTTAACACTCACTGAAGCTTTCTTT.

This clonotype was counted many times. The rearrangement links TRBV5-6 to TRBJ2-5; the D call may be TRBD1 or TRBD2 (5 bases each). The CDR3 length is 12 residues. Germline CDR1 reads SGHDT; CDR2 reads YYEEEE. Between the trimmed V and J ends, which lost 0 bases and 5 bases, there was a span of 5 bases. DNA of the CDR3: TGTGCCAGCAGCTTGGGGGACGAGACCCAGTACTTC. Protein sequence: CASSLGDETQYF.

The chain carries TRBV7-9 and TRBJ1-4, with D possibly matching TRBD1 (6 bases). Trimming shortened V by 2 bases and J by 5 bases, and 12 bases separated the two germline ends. CDR1 and CDR2 (germline): SEHNR, FQNEAQ (reference sequence). This CDR3 spans 15 amino acids. The CDR3 reads CASSLYRERNEKLFF. CDR3 sequence (DNA): TGTGCCAGCAGCTTATACAGGGAAAGAAATGAAAAACTGTTTTTT.

V gene TRBV24-1 combines with J gene TRBJ1-5, with D hard to call. V lost 8 bases and J 7 bases, leaving 11 bases between the germline ends. The V gene's germline CDR1 is KGHDR and CDR2 SFDVKD. The CDR3 loop spans 12 amino acids. The DNA of the CDR3 is TGTGCCACCACCCGGGTAGGCCAGCCCCAGCATTTT. Translating gives CATTRVGQPQHF.

This clonotype was observed a few times. The chain links TRBV7-3 to TRBJ2-7, with 7 positions matching TRBD2. V dropped 0 bases and J dropped 7; count of bases not matched to a gene: 9. Germline V gives CDR1 SGHTA, CDR2 FQGTGA. The CDR3 is made up of 15 amino acids. In DNA, the CDR3 is TGTGCCAGCAGCTTAACGTCCTTGGCGGGGGTAGAGCAGTACTTC. It codes for CASSLTSLAGVEQYF.

Ten or more counts support this clonotype. The genes are TRBV28 and TRBJ2-2, with TRBD1 as a possible D gene (6 bases). This CDR3 spans 14 amino acids. Trimming shortened V by 6 bases and J by 4 bases, and 12 bases separated the two germline ends. Per the germline V gene, CDR1 is MDHEN and CDR2 is SYDVKM. The CDR3 is CASRDRRPTGELFF. The CDR3, as DNA: TGTGCCAGCAGAGACAGGCGGCCCACCGGGGAGCTGTTTTTT.

This clonotype came up many times. The genes are TRBV19 and TRBJ1-5; D is perhaps TRBD1 (6 bases). Trimming pared 7 bases from V and 9 bases from J, leaving 19 bases between. The germline V gene has CDR1 LNHDA and CDR2 SQIVND (reference sequence). The CDR3 has 14 amino acids. CDR3 sequence: CASTIIGTSRPQHF. CDR3 DNA sequence: TGTGCCAGTACCATCATCGGGACATCTCGGCCCCAGCATTTT. Variable domain in full (rest from reference TRBV19 and TRBJ1-5): DGGITQSPKYLFRKEGQNVTLSCEQNLNHDAMYWYRQDPGQGLRLIYYSQIVNDFQKGDIAEGYSVSREKKESFPLTVTSAQKNPTAFYLCASTIIGTSRPQHFGDGTRLSIL.

The rearrangement uses TRBV4-1 and TRBJ1-1; D gene uncertain. Between the trimmed V and J ends, which lost 0 bases and 10 bases, there was a span of 12 bases. Germline CDR1 reads MGHRA; CDR2 reads YSYEKL. The length of the CDR3 is 13 residues. The chain's CDR3 is CASSQEAKTGAFF. The CDR3 DNA reads TGCGCCAGCAGCCAAGAGGCTAAGACGGGAGCTTTCTTT.